Following are 22 T cell receptor beta chains from one sample sequenced in a study of tumor-infiltrating lymphocytes in primary liver carcinoma. Total RNA amounting to 500 ng was the source from which TCR beta cDNA was made with a constant-region primer. ARM-PCR was slightly modified, and three nested multiplex PCR rounds with it gave rise to the TCR beta libraries. Amplification in the first two PCR rounds was performed using TRBV1-TRBV30 forward primers and a C-beta reverse primer for 10 cycles each. Using its own MiXCR run on the multiplex PCR reads, TCRdb lists one record per CDR3 protein. The sample records 300,000 to 400,000 distinct CDR3 sequences, about 61% being singletons. Both blood RNA, taken from unsorted whole blood, and germline DNA were extracted. The sequenced material came from peripheral blood. The receptor set was obtained from a man in his forties with primary liver carcinoma and hepatitis B virus infection.

In regard to this clonotype: One end of the junction fails to match germline, which may point to a read error. The chain joins TRBV11-2 to TRBJ2-3; D uncertain. The CDR3 totals 15 residues. Germline CDR1 is SGHAT and CDR2 is FQNNGV. The chain's CDR3 is CASSLSGSITDTHYF. The CDR3 DNA reads as TGTGCCAGCAGCTTATCCGGCAGCATCACAGATACGCACTATTTT.

As concerns this clonotype: An end of the junction does not agree with germline; a read error may underlie this. The chain is built from TRBV11-2 and TRBJ2-1; D is unresolved. In germline, CDR1 is SGHAT, CDR2 FQNNGV. The CDR3 covers 14 residues. CDR3 sequence: CASSLLLVQTEQFF. The CDR3 DNA follows: TGTGCTAGCAGCTTATTACTTGTTCAGACTGAGCAGTTCTTC.

Concerning this clonotype: A much bigger clone sits one base away, suggesting this may be a read error. V gene TRBV6-5 combines with J gene TRBJ1-2; tentatively, D is TRBD1 (5 bases). From germline, CDR1 is MNHEY and CDR2 SVGAGI. CDR3 length: 14 residues. The V and J ends lost 5 bases and 8 bases respectively, with 18 bases between them. Written as DNA, the CDR3 is TGTGCCAGCAGTCGGGGAGGGACCGATCAAGGCTACACCTTC. Encoded protein: CASSRGGTDQGYTF.

V usage is TRBV14 and J usage is TRBJ1-5; TRBD1 agrees at 7 bases. The CDR3 has 14 residues. Germline CDR1 SGHDN, CDR2 FVKESK. J lost 8 bases, V lost 5 bases, and 9 bases had no gene match. In DNA form, the CDR3 reads TGTGCCAGCAGCTCCTGGGACAGCATAGAGCCCCAGCATTTT. The encoded protein is CASSSWDSIEPQHF.

Remarks on this clonotype: A much larger clone differs by one base, so this may be a read error. The rearrangement uses TRBV12-3 or TRBV12-4 and TRBJ2-1; tentative D call: TRBD2 (5 bases). The CDR3 sequence is 11 residues long. The V gene lost 6 bases and the J gene lost 10 bases, with 10 bases spanning the gap. CDR3 protein: CASRHGEEQFF. The CDR3 DNA reads as TGTGCCAGCAGACACGGGGAAGAGCAGTTCTTC.

This clonotype was recorded at least ten times. V usage is TRBV6-6 and J usage is TRBJ2-7, with D unclear. The CDR3 loop spans 13 amino acids. The germline CDR1 and CDR2 sequences are MNHNY and SVGAGI (reference sequence). Trimming left V 5 bases short and J 6 bases short, with 14 bases between. The CDR3 DNA follows: TGTGCCAGCAGTGCCATGTCCGGCGGCGAGCAGTACTTC. Protein product: CASSAMSGGEQYF.

In the case of this clonotype: Its ends do not fully match the called genes, so a read error is possible. The chain couples TRBV6-5 to TRBJ2-7; D gene uncertain. This CDR3 has 11 amino acids. CDR1 and CDR2 from the germline V gene are MNHEY and SVGAGI. The CDR3 nucleotides are TGCGCCAGCAATCAGAACTATGAGCAGTACTTC. This sequence encodes CASNQNYEQYF.

For this clonotype: Here the CDR3 omits its conserved ending phenylalanine or tryptophan, so a read error is the likely source. The V and J genes are TRBV5-1 and TRBJ2-4; D possibly uses TRBD1 or TRBD2 (5 bases each). This CDR3 contains 13 residues. CDR1 is SGHRS, CDR2 YFSETQ, per germline. CDR3 sequence reads: CANSLRGDGIQYL. DNA of the CDR3: TGCGCCAACAGCTTGAGGGGTGACGGCATTCAGTACCTC.

With respect to this clonotype: The conserved phenylalanine or tryptophan is not found at the CDR3 terminus, so this likely reflects a read error. The chain links TRBV11-2 to TRBJ2-7; possibly TRBD1 for D (6 bases). Germline V gene lookup returns CDR1 SGHAT and CDR2 FQNNGV. This CDR3 has 13 residues. CDR3: CVSSSARTEEQYC. CDR3 nucleotide sequence: TGTGTCAGCAGTTCCGCCAGGACAGAGGAGCAGTACTGC.

This clonotype was observed many times. The rearrangement uses TRBV29-1 and TRBJ2-7; D not resolved. With 6 bases removed from V and 0 bases from J, the gap between germline ends came to 9 bases. CDR1 is SQVTM, CDR2 ANQGSEA, per germline. This CDR3 comprises 12 residues. This CDR3 reads CSVTTSSYEQYF. The CDR3 nucleotides are TGCAGCGTAACTACGAGCTCCTACGAGCAGTACTTC.

As to this clonotype: One base away lies a much larger clone, so this may be a sequencing read error. The genes are TRBV12-3 or TRBV12-4 and TRBJ2-3; maybe TRBD2 (5 bases). This CDR3 has 14 residues. V was clipped by 3 bases and J by 1 base, with 8 bases between them. CDR3 nucleotide sequence: TGTGCCAGCAGTTTCTGGGGAGGCACAGATACGCAGTATTTT. Protein product: CASSFWGGTDTQYF.

This clonotype occurred a few times. V and J are TRBV7-3 and TRBJ2-1, with D maybe TRBD2 (7 bases). Germline CDR1 and CDR2: SGHTA and FQGTGA. The CDR3 has 15 amino acids. V was clipped by 2 bases and J by 1 base, with 9 bases between them. The CDR3 bases are TGTGCCAGCAGCTTAGCGGGGGCTTCCTACAATGAGCAGTTCTTC. It codes for CASSLAGASYNEQFF.

This clonotype was counted many times. The rearrangement links TRBV11-2 to TRBJ2-2, with D maybe TRBD2 (6 bases). CDR3 length equals 16 residues. Trimming removed 5 bases from V and 2 bases from J, with 15 bases in between. CDR1 and CDR2 from the germline V gene are SGHAT and FQNNGV. This chain's CDR3 is CASSGPGLDNTGELFF. Written as DNA, the CDR3 is TGTGCCAGCAGCGGACCGGGACTCGATAACACCGGGGAGCTGTTTTTT.

About this clonotype itself: Lacking the conserved final phenylalanine or tryptophan, this CDR3 likely reflects a read error. This rearrangement joins TRBV7-2 to TRBJ2-7; D gene uncertain. V was trimmed by 5 bases and J by 0 bases, leaving 8 bases between them. Germline loops: CDR1 SGHTA, CDR2 FQGNSA. The CDR3 is 13 amino acids. CDR3 sequence (DNA): TGTGCCAGCAGCAGGACCCTCTCCTACGAGCAGTACCTC. It is translated as CASSRTLSYEQYL.

This clonotype showed up just once. The CDR3 does not close with the conserved phenylalanine or tryptophan, likely indicating a read error. No DNA is shown, since the ends of the CDR3 on it are uncertain; the CDR3 is the one TCRdb lists. V is TRBV11-1 and J is TRBJ2-3; the DNA was not used to check the table's D call, TRBD2. The CDR3 contains 14 residues when both ends are counted. CDR1 and CDR2 from the germline V gene are SGHAT and FQDESV (reference sequence). The CDR3 is CASSLGTSGPPRHL.

About this clonotype itself: One end of the junction is discordant with germline, which a read error may explain. The chain joins TRBV11-2 to TRBJ1-2; possibly TRBD1 for D (6 bases). This CDR3 is built from 13 residues. Germline V CDR1 and CDR2: SGHAT, FQNNGV. DNA of the CDR3: TGTGCCAGCAGCTCCGGGGGGGCGAATGGTTACACCTTC. Its protein is CASSSGGANGYTF.

In its sample, this clonotype was seen a few times. A much larger clone differs by one base, so this may be a read error. The rearrangement joins TRBV6-1 to TRBJ2-1; D ambiguous. Trimming pared 2 bases from V and 8 bases from J, leaving 7 bases between. In germline, CDR1 is MNHNS, CDR2 SASEGT. The CDR3 is 12 residues long. CDR3 sequence: CASSERGDEQFF. Here the CDR3 DNA reads TGTGCCAGCAGTGAACGAGGCGATGAGCAGTTCTTC.

A remark on this clonotype: The junction and the germline gene differ at one end; a read error may be behind it. The chain recombines TRBV10-3 with TRBJ2-5; no definite D call. Looked up from germline, CDR1 is ENHRY and CDR2 is SYGVKD. There are 15 residues in the CDR3. The CDR3 region is CAISAEATSQETQCF. In nucleotides, the CDR3 is TGTGCCATCAGTGCAGAGGCTACCTCACAAGAGACCCAGTGCTTC.

V and J are TRBV28 and TRBJ2-1; 9 bases fit TRBD1. The CDR3 totals 17 residues. Trimming cost V 3 bases and J 1 base; bases outside gene matches: 7. Germline-derived CDR1 and CDR2 are MDHEN and SYDVKM. In nucleotides, the CDR3 is TGTGCCAGCAGTTTGGGACAGGGAGGGTCTTCCTACAATGAGCAGTTCTTC. Translated: CASSLGQGGSSYNEQFF.

The sample holds a few counts of this clonotype. The chain joins TRBV7-8 to TRBJ1-3; 7 bases align to TRBD1. V was clipped by 5 bases and J by 2 bases; unmatched bases: 3. CDR1 is SGHVS, CDR2 FQNEAQ, per germline. CDR3 size: 14 residues. This CDR3 is CASSQTGTGNTIYF. The CDR3 DNA is TGTGCCAGCAGCCAGACAGGGACTGGAAACACCATATATTTT.

On this clonotype: Since a much larger clone is just one base distant, this may be a read error. The CDR3 DNA reads as TGTGCCGGCAGGGCTGACAGTGAGCAGTTCTTC. Its protein product is CAGRADSEQFF. V and J are TRBV6-1 and TRBJ2-1; D may be TRBD1 (5 bases). The CDR3 length is 11 residues. In germline, CDR1 is MNHNS, CDR2 SASEGT.

This clonotype was observed at least ten times. The chain links TRBV28 to TRBJ1-1; TRBD1 might be the D (5 bases). The germline gives CDR1 MDHEN, CDR2 SYDVKM. CDR3 length: 14 residues. The ends were cut back, 3 bases at V and 4 bases at J, with 12 bases in the middle. CDR3 nucleotide sequence: TGTGCCAGCAGTTTTGCAGGGCCTGGCACTGAAGCTTTCTTT. Residues: CASSFAGPGTEAFF.